Included here is one T cell receptor beta chain sequence, with context. Its antigen specificity is not known. No base qualities exist here, and no much larger clone lies one base off it. Using the deep immunoSEQ assay, TCR CDR3 regions were amplified from genomic DNA by multiplex PCR. Genomic DNA extracted from each cell subset was distributed evenly over all wells of several immunoSEQ 96-well plates, and each plate served as one replicate. For unsorted PBMC, roughly 300 ng of genomic DNA, equivalent to approximately 30,000 T cell genomes, went into each replicate PCR. Unsorted PBMC genomic DNA was sequenced across ten immunoSEQ deep assay plates. The purified libraries were quantified using a Qubit 3.0 fluorometer, sized with a Bioanalyzer 2100, and then quantified again using the KAPA Library Quantification kit. Every immunoSEQ 96-well plate was sequenced on a dedicated single-read 150-cycle Illumina NextSeq 550 flow cell. In the original analysis: The immunoSEQ output contained only junctional sequences without quality scores, so filtering could not match that applied to full-length reads. Sequences were annotated with PyIR, a Python wrapper for IgBLAST v1.9, using IMGT germline references to assign V/J genes and CDR3. Any read was removed if the V/J assignment was weak (E-value above 1e-6), the CDR3 was missing, or the read contained stop codons, out-of-frame junctions, or ambiguous translated residues. V3J clonotypes were defined by identical inferred V gene, J gene, and CDR3 amino acid sequence. To compute the percentage overlap between repertoires, the number of shared unique clonotypes was divided by the size of the smaller repertoire. RTK rarefaction, the Chao1 estimator, and Recon v2.1 estimates of unobserved clonotypes were used to assess repertoire richness. In TCRdb, the immuneACCESS table is reduced to in-frame sequences with V and J assigned. These tables do not hold every clone; where another copy was compared, an unresolved V gene accounts for under half, and the others remain unexplained. V and J calls and clone size are as listed in that table; D and trimming were resolved from the DNA. The sample profile shows approximately 510,000 clones; 79% of them were found once. The top ten clones comprise 13% of the sample.

Donors were healthy HIV-negative adults with no recently reported acute infections or vaccinations. Every donor was a Caucasian adult residing in Nashville, Tennessee, USA. In the unsorted samples, 85 million to 100 million PBMCs were counted, and genomic DNA was extracted using the QIAamp DNA Blood Mini kit. Blood was obtained by leukapheresis, after which PBMCs were separated by Ficoll-Histopaque density gradient centrifugation and cryopreserved in liquid nitrogen vapor phase. The junction shows trimming of 1 base on V and 4 bases on J, and the gene matches do not reach 9 bases of it. Reading the germline V gene (reference sequence) gives CDR1 MNHNY and CDR2 SVGAGI. Including cysteine and phenylalanine, the CDR3 has 16 amino acids. The kept DNA is CDR3 alone, 48 bases in frame from the first base. The data were obtained in a study of shared clonotypes between healthy human individuals (dated by TCRdb to about 2020). Study-wide context: The cohort comprised a couple of women and three men aged 18 to 49 years. To estimate repertoire size and how much clonotype sharing occurs between individuals, the study deeply sequenced the blood TCR repertoires of five healthy adults. To increase sequencing depth and limit assay-specific biases, TCR repertoire library preparation and sequencing were carried out by different laboratories using diverse techniques. Per donor, leukapheresis produced somewhere between about 0.85 and 9.5 billion PBMCs.

Summary of the overall study and its limitations: Based on pairwise subsampling, the degree of clonotype sharing among donors was expected to be affected by sequencing depth. Only blood was sampled, and tissue TCR repertoires likely differ from those in blood. The small number of donors limited the genetic and exposure-history diversity represented.

The sequence links TRBV6-6 to TRBJ2-7, and 8 bases in between align with TRBD2. Sequenced sample: PBMCs. The receptor was derived from a middle-aged woman in good health. Some clones in this sample may be carry-over from other donors' samples. This receptor has the CDR3 CASSYYGSGIHYEQYF. Here is the DNA: TGTGCCAGCAGTTACTATGGTAGCGGGATACATTACGAGCAGTACTTC.